The rows below give T cell receptor beta chains drawn from one sample of a study of beta chain features in type 1 diabetes. The data were produced by immunoSEQ multiplex PCR, yet TCRdb's version contains in-frame clones alone and is incomplete. The sample carries nearly 700,000 clones, 13% recorded once. The sequenced sample was naive CD4+ T cells from blood. These receptors were obtained from a man aged 18 to 30 with type 1 diabetes. Each CDR3 is given with its conserved first and last residue. A D gene is named only where the DNA matches it firmly. Some rows have no size entry. The others give once, few or many, or a class for an expanded clone.

v_gene,len,abundance,d_gene,j_gene,CDR3aa,CDR3nt
TRBV7-2,14,NA,NA,TRBJ1-1,CASSLEGRGTEAFF,TGTGCCAGCAGCTTAGAAGGAAGGGGCACTGAAGCTTTCTTT
TRBV7-2,16,few,NA,TRBJ2-1,CASSRLGEQGTGEQFF,TGTGCCAGCAGCCGATTAGGGGAACAGGGCACGGGTGAGCAGTTCTTC
TRBV13,15,few,TRBD1,TRBJ1-2,CASSLQGAMDYGYTF,TGTGCCAGCAGCTTACAGGGGGCGATGGACTATGGCTACACCTTC
TRBV30,12,NA,TRBD1,TRBJ1-5,CAWGQGLQPQHF,TGTGCCTGGGGACAGGGTCTCCAGCCCCAGCATTTT
TRBV20-1,11,NA,TRBD2,TRBJ2-7,CSASPGGEQYF,TGCAGTGCTAGCCCGGGAGGCGAGCAGTACTTC
TRBV6-6,12,NA,TRBD1,TRBJ1-1,CASGQTGSEAFF,TGTGCCAGCGGACAGACAGGGAGTGAAGCTTTCTTT
TRBV7-6,13,NA,TRBD1,TRBJ1-6,CASSSQGDSPLHF,TGTGCCAGCAGCTCACAGGGGGATTCACCCCTCCACTTT
TRBV11-1,16,NA,NA,TRBJ2-6,CASSWQVVGGANVLTF,TGTGCCAGCAGCTGGCAAGTGGTTGGCGGGGCCAACGTCCTGACTTTC
TRBV28,15,NA,TRBD1,TRBJ1-2,CASSHGQVVNYGYTF,TGTGCCAGCAGTCACGGACAGGTGGTTAACTATGGCTACACCTTC
TRBV11-2,15,NA,NA,TRBJ2-1,CASSAGRSSYNEQFF,TGTGCCAGCAGCGCTGGGAGAAGCTCCTACAATGAGCAGTTCTTC
TRBV4-1,15,few,NA,TRBJ1-1,CASSQEGGGDTEAFF,TGCGCCAGCAGCCAAGAAGGCGGCGGGGACACTGAAGCTTTCTTT
TRBV25-1,15,NA,NA,TRBJ1-6,CASSDRGNFNSPLHF,TGTGCCAGCAGTGATCGGGGGAATTTTAATTCACCCCTCCACTTT
TRBV30,14,NA,NA,TRBJ2-3,CAWSVGGPTDTQYF,TGTGCCTGGAGTGTAGGAGGGCCCACAGATACGCAGTATTTT
TRBV6-1,17,few,NA,TRBJ1-1,CATTDKPGTAGYTEAFF,TGTGCCACCACTGATAAACCAGGGACCGCAGGTTACACTGAAGCTTTCTTT
TRBV5-1,13,NA,TRBD2,TRBJ2-1,CASRPGLVNEQFF,TGCGCCAGCAGACCTGGACTAGTCAATGAGCAGTTCTTC
TRBV30,14,NA,NA,TRBJ2-3,CAWRAGTDVDTQYF,TGTGCCTGGAGGGCGGGGACAGACGTTGATACGCAGTATTTT
TRBV6-1,11,few,NA,TRBJ2-1,CATSGVRFMFF,TGTGCCACTTCCGGGGTCCGGTTTATGTTCTTC
TRBV7-8,12,NA,NA,TRBJ2-7,CASSLYRYEQYF,TGTGCCAGCAGCTTATACAGATACGAGCAGTACTTC
TRBV19,14,NA,NA,TRBJ2-5,CASSILGQQETQYF,TGTGCCAGTAGTATATTAGGGCAGCAAGAGACCCAGTACTTC
TRBV6-6,15,few,NA,TRBJ2-3,CASSTGTLGTDTQYF,TGTGCCAGCAGCACCGGGACACTAGGCACAGATACGCAGTATTTT
TRBV2,15,many,NA,TRBJ2-6,CASRVYRAGANVLTF,TGTGCCAGCAGGGTGTACAGGGCTGGGGCCAACGTCCTGACTTTC
TRBV5-1,15,few,NA,TRBJ1-6,CASSLEQGVTSPLHF,TGCGCCAGCAGCTTGGAACAGGGAGTAACTTCACCCCTCCACTTT
TRBV10-2,12,NA,NA,TRBJ2-5,CASRDSQETQYF,TGCGCCAGCAGGGACAGCCAAGAGACCCAGTACTTC
TRBV19,13,NA,NA,TRBJ2-7,CASIWGHPYEQYF,TGTGCCAGTATCTGGGGCCACCCCTACGAGCAGTACTTC
TRBV27,14,NA,NA,TRBJ1-1,CATLRWAPRTEAFF,TGTGCCACCCTGAGGTGGGCACCGCGTACTGAAGCTTTCTTT
TRBV29-1,13,few,NA,TRBJ1-3,CSVVDSLGNTIYF,TGCAGCGTTGTTGACAGTCTAGGGAACACCATATATTTT
TRBV30,15,NA,NA,TRBJ1-2,CAWSATAAGANGYTF,TGTGCCTGGAGTGCTACCGCGGCGGGGGCCAATGGCTACACCTTC
TRBV7-9,10,NA,NA,TRBJ2-5,CASDQETQYF,TGTGCCAGCGACCAAGAGACCCAGTACTTC
TRBV30,15,NA,NA,TRBJ2-3,CAWSRPKRSTDTQYF,TGTGCCTGGAGTAGACCCAAGCGGAGCACAGATACGCAGTATTTT
TRBV30,16,NA,NA,TRBJ1-2,CAWSAPWGRHNYGYTF,TGTGCCTGGAGTGCACCCTGGGGCAGGCATAACTATGGCTACACCTTC
TRBV6-5,14,NA,NA,TRBJ1-2,CAAKDGQGTYGYTF,TGTGCCGCAAAAGACGGGCAGGGGACTTATGGCTACACCTTC
TRBV18,15,few,TRBD2,TRBJ2-7,CASSQSGGSSYEQYF,TGTGCCAGCTCACAAAGCGGGGGAAGCTCCTACGAGCAGTACTTC
TRBV5-6,18,NA,NA,TRBJ1-1,CASSHWSAWDRGGTEAFF,TGTGCCAGCAGCCATTGGTCCGCGTGGGACCGTGGGGGCACTGAAGCTTTCTTT
TRBV7-2,16,NA,NA,TRBJ1-3,CASSLGWPNSGNTIYF,TGTGCCAGCAGCTTAGGTTGGCCTAACTCTGGAAACACCATATATTTT
TRBV30,15,NA,NA,TRBJ1-2,CAWVPGPIRGYGYTF,TGTGCCTGGGTCCCGGGGCCCATACGTGGCTATGGCTACACCTTC
TRBV7-9,19,once,TRBD1,TRBJ2-1,CASSLGQGAATRAYNEQFF,TGTGCCAGCAGCTTAGGACAGGGGGCGGCTACTAGGGCCTACAATGAGCAGTTCTTC
TRBV13,15,few,NA,TRBJ1-6,CASSHRAGEGSPLHF,TGTGCCAGCAGCCACAGGGCAGGCGAAGGTTCACCCCTCCACTTT
TRBV4-1,17,few,NA,TRBJ1-2,CASSQGVGSSRSYGYTF,TGCGCCAGCAGCCAAGGGGTGGGATCCAGCCGATCCTATGGCTACACCTTC
TRBV6-5,13,few,NA,TRBJ1-1,CASSSGGNTEAFF,TGTGCCAGCAGTTCCGGGGGGAACACTGAAGCTTTCTTT
TRBV6-1,14,NA,NA,TRBJ1-2,CASSMDSGPYGYTF,TGTGCCAGCAGTATGGACAGTGGACCCTATGGCTACACCTTC
TRBV4-1,18,NA,TRBD1,TRBJ1-6,CASSLHAQGMGVGSPLHF,TGCGCCAGCAGCCTTCACGCACAGGGGATGGGGGTTGGTTCACCCCTCCACTTT
TRBV19,15,few,TRBD1,TRBJ2-2,CASSTTGGNTGELFF,TGTGCCAGTAGTACTACAGGGGGAAACACCGGGGAGCTGTTTTTT
TRBV25-1,14,few,NA,TRBJ2-1,CARTGTAPYNEQFF,TGTGCCAGAACCGGGACGGCTCCCTACAATGAGCAGTTCTTC
TRBV29-1,14,few,NA,TRBJ1-1,CSVEEPGMNTEAFF,TGCAGCGTTGAGGAGCCAGGGATGAACACTGAAGCTTTCTTT
TRBV29-1,13,NA,NA,TRBJ1-5,CSVGEGGNQPQHF,TGCAGCGTTGGCGAGGGAGGCAATCAGCCCCAGCATTTT
TRBV9,13,few,TRBD1,TRBJ1-2,CASRGTANYGYTF,TGTGCCAGCAGGGGGACAGCTAACTATGGCTACACCTTC
TRBV30,14,few,NA,TRBJ1-5,CAWSPTGPRGPQHF,TGTGCCTGGAGCCCGACCGGCCCCCGAGGGCCCCAGCATTTT
TRBV14,12,few,NA,TRBJ1-1,CASSQVRSEAFF,TGTGCCAGCAGCCAAGTCCGAAGTGAAGCTTTCTTT
TRBV2,13,few,NA,TRBJ1-2,CASSRTVNYGYTF,TGTGCCAGCTCGAGGACGGTTAACTATGGCTACACCTTC
TRBV5-6,14,NA,NA,TRBJ1-1,CASSLDQGSTEAFF,TGTGCCAGCAGCTTGGACCAGGGTAGCACTGAAGCTTTCTTT
TRBV29-1,12,few,NA,TRBJ2-7,CSVEGSPNEQYF,TGCAGCGTTGAAGGGAGTCCCAACGAGCAGTACTTC
TRBV28,15,NA,NA,TRBJ1-4,CASSPRAGENEKLFF,TGTGCCAGCAGCCCCCGGGCAGGAGAAAATGAAAAACTGTTTTTT
TRBV19,14,once,TRBD1,TRBJ1-1,CASSGRGPNTEAFF,TGTGCCAGTAGTGGCAGGGGGCCGAACACTGAAGCTTTCTTT
TRBV7-9,15,few,NA,TRBJ2-2,CASSVRGANTGELFF,TGTGCCAGCAGCGTCAGGGGAGCGAACACCGGGGAGCTGTTTTTT
TRBV11-3,11,NA,NA,TRBJ2-5,CASSSGETQYF,TGTGCCAGCAGCTCAGGGGAGACCCAGTACTTC